The 27 T cell receptor beta chains below all came from one sample that was sequenced in a study of CD8 T cells in Susac syndrome. Reverse transcription used about 0.45 to 1 ug RNA and random hexamers. Using its own MiXCR run on the immunoSEQ multiplex PCR reads, TCRdb lists one record per CDR3 protein. The sample holds 150,000 or so distinct CDR3 sequences, roughly 94% seen once. Sequenced input: CD4+ T cells from PBMCs. The receptors stem from a human donor with Susac syndrome.

J is TRBJ2-6 and V is TRBV19; D gene unclear. The germline V gene has CDR1 LNHDA and CDR2 SQIVND (reference sequence). V lost 5 bases, J lost 1 base, and 9 bases lay in between. The CDR3 totals 15 residues. The CDR3 DNA reads as TGTGCCAGTAGTCCCGGTGGATCTGGGGCCAACGTCCTGACTTTC. Protein sequence: CASSPGGSGANVLTF.

This sequence joins TRBV30 and TRBJ2-5, with TRBD2 matching 7 bases. Losses at the gene ends were 4 bases for V and 5 bases for J; bases not matched to a gene: 7. The CDR3 runs to 13 residues. Germline V gives CDR1 GTSNPN, CDR2 SVGIG (reference sequence). The DNA for the CDR3 is TGTGCCTGGACGCGGAACGGGGGGGAGACCCAGTACTTC. Translating gives CAWTRNGGETQYF.

The chain recombines TRBV12-3 or TRBV12-4 with TRBJ1-2, with a weak D call TRBD1 (5 bases). Trimming shortened V by 5 bases and J by 8 bases, and 15 bases separated the two germline ends. CDR3 length: 13 residues. CDR3 loop: CASSGALGRGYTF. Here the CDR3 DNA reads TGTGCCAGCAGTGGGGCTTTAGGCCGCGGCTACACCTTC.

The chain is built from TRBV29-1 and TRBJ2-5; no definite D call. The V and J ends lost 4 bases and 4 bases respectively, with 10 bases between them. The germline CDR1 and CDR2 sequences are SQVTM and ANQGSEA. The CDR3 is 12 amino acids. The CDR3 sequence is CSVAVSPETQYF. The CDR3 region has the DNA TGCAGCGTTGCTGTCTCCCCAGAGACCCAGTACTTC.

This sequence joins TRBV19 and TRBJ2-5; possibly TRBD1 for D (6 bases). The germline V gene encodes CDR1 LNHDA and CDR2 SQIVND (reference sequence). The CDR3 is made up of 13 amino acids. Trimming took off 9 bases at V and 5 bases at J, with 16 bases between the two ends. The CDR3 DNA sequence: TGTGCCAGGCACAGGGTCCCCAGGGAGACCCAGTACTTC. Residues: CARHRVPRETQYF.

This clonotype turned up a few times. V is TRBV6-6 and J is TRBJ2-7; 13 nucleotides match TRBD2. The CDR3 contains 14 residues. Germline trimming cut 6 bases from V and 4 bases from J; bases unmatched to any gene: 3. Germline CDR1 is MNHNY and CDR2 is SVGAGI (reference sequence). As DNA, the CDR3 is TGTGCCAGCAGCCCGACTAGCGGGGGGTACGAGCAGTACTTC. It codes for CASSPTSGGYEQYF.

The chain couples TRBV20-1 to TRBJ2-3, with TRBD2 as a possible D gene (5 bases). In germline, CDR1 is DFQATT, CDR2 SNEGSKA (reference sequence). V was cut by 8 bases and J by 6 bases, with 18 bases left in between. CDR3 length equals 13 residues. Here the CDR3 DNA reads TGCAGTACAGACTCCCGAGGGTCTGATACGCAGTATTTT. Amino acid sequence: CSTDSRGSDTQYF.

J is TRBJ1-1 and V is TRBV20-1; TRBD1 matches 7 bases. V gave up 1 base and J gave up 0 bases; unmatched junction bases: 8. CDR1 is DFQATT and CDR2 is SNEGSKA in the germline V gene (reference sequence). The CDR3 extends over 16 amino acids. The CDR3 region is CSARGTGQRMNTEAFF. The CDR3 nucleotides are TGCAGTGCTAGAGGCACGGGACAGAGAATGAACACTGAAGCTTTCTTT.

V is TRBV11-2 and J is TRBJ2-3; tentatively, D is TRBD1 or TRBD2 (5 bases each). Trimming took 1 base from V and 4 from J, leaving 15 bases between them. The CDR3 extends over 16 amino acids. Germline-derived CDR1 and CDR2 are SGHAT and FQNNGV. The CDR3 here is CASSLVLGPRADTQYF. In nucleotides, the CDR3 is TGTGCCAGCAGCTTAGTTCTGGGACCCCGGGCAGATACGCAGTATTTT.

There are a few counts of this clonotype. This chain connects TRBV5-1 to TRBJ1-2; TRBD1 aligns across 7 bases. The germline V gene encodes CDR1 SGHRS and CDR2 YFSETQ. With 0 bases clipped from V and 4 bases from J, the junction kept 9 bases outside the gene matches. CDR3 length: 16 residues. The CDR3 spells CASSLEIGGGIYGYTF. CDR3 nucleotide sequence: TGCGCCAGCAGCTTGGAGATAGGGGGCGGCATCTATGGCTACACCTTC.

The chain joins TRBV5-1 to TRBJ1-2, with 8 bases that match TRBD1. V shed 4 bases and J 0 bases; nucleotides not matched to a gene: 5. The CDR3 sequence is 15 residues long. CDR1 is SGHRS, CDR2 YFSETQ, per germline. CDR3 DNA: TGCGCCAGCAGCGGAGGACAGGGAGCTAACTATGGCTACACCTTC. This gives the protein CASSGGQGANYGYTF.

The chain is built from TRBV7-3 and TRBJ2-3; D remains ambiguous. CDR1 is SGHTA, CDR2 FQGTGA, per germline. The length of the CDR3 is 14 residues. Trimming pared 6 bases from V and 4 bases from J, leaving 14 bases between. The CDR3 here is CASSSRNGADTQYF. The CDR3 coding sequence is TGTGCCAGCAGTTCAAGAAATGGAGCAGATACGCAGTATTTT.

This clonotype was recorded only once. The rearrangement links TRBV12-3 or TRBV12-4 to TRBJ2-6; D may be TRBD1 (6 bases). Trimming pared 4 bases from V and 2 bases from J, leaving 9 bases between. CDR3 size: 15 residues. The CDR3 loop reads CASSSGVPGANVLTF. The CDR3 DNA follows: TGTGCCAGCAGTTCAGGGGTTCCTGGGGCCAACGTCCTGACTTTC.

This chain uses TRBV20-1 with TRBJ2-3; TRBD2 aligns across 12 bases. The V gene end was trimmed by 6 bases and the J gene end by 1 base; junction bases not matched to a gene: 14. The CDR3 loop spans 18 amino acids. Per germline, CDR1 DFQATT and CDR2 SNEGSKA (reference sequence). CDR3 bases: TGCAGTGCCCCCTTGAGTCTAGCGGGGGGGGTAGGCACAGATACGCAGTATTTT. Encoded protein: CSAPLSLAGGVGTDTQYF.

This clonotype appeared a few times. This chain uses TRBV28 with TRBJ1-5; D is unresolved. Trimming took off 5 bases at V and 0 bases at J, with 5 bases between the two ends. CDR3 size: 13 residues. The V gene's germline CDR1 is MDHEN and CDR2 SYDVKM. The CDR3 sequence is CASSVDSNQPQHF. DNA of the CDR3: TGTGCCAGCAGTGTTGATAGCAATCAGCCCCAGCATTTT.

The V and J genes are TRBV20-1 and TRBJ2-5; D unclear. The CDR3 is 12 residues long. V was clipped by 6 bases and J by 1 base, with 9 bases between them. The germline gives CDR1 DFQATT, CDR2 SNEGSKA (reference sequence). The CDR3 nucleotides read TGCAGTGCCTCCGACGGCCAAGAGACCCAGTACTTC. It is translated as CSASDGQETQYF.

This clonotype appeared once. The CDR3 region has the DNA TGCAGTGCTAACCCCGCCGGACTAGCGGGAGGGTATGAGCAGTACTTC. It specifies CSANPAGLAGGYEQYF. This rearrangement joins TRBV20-1 to TRBJ2-7, with TRBD2 identical over 15 bases. The CDR3 runs 16 residues. The junction had 11 bases not matched to a gene; V was cut back by 4 bases and J by 7 bases. Germline values: CDR1 DFQATT, CDR2 SNEGSKA (reference sequence).

V and J are TRBV14 and TRBJ1-2; 11 nucleotides line up with TRBD1. The CDR3 has 17 residues. Germline values: CDR1 SGHDN, CDR2 FVKESK. The trim removed 6 bases at V and 5 bases at J, leaving 14 bases unmatched. DNA for the CDR3: TGTGCCAGCAGTCGGAGAATTGGGGGACAGGGGGTGTATGGCTACACCTTC. This sequence encodes CASSRRIGGQGVYGYTF.

This clonotype was observed a single time. The chain uses TRBV7-9 and TRBJ2-7; no firm D call. Per the germline V gene, CDR1 is SEHNR and CDR2 is FQNEAQ (reference sequence). The CDR3 covers 14 residues. Deletions cut 1 base from V and 2 bases from J, with 9 bases between. CDR3 in DNA: TGTGCCAGCAGCTTAGAAAGGGTAACCTACGAGCAGTACTTC. This codes for CASSLERVTYEQYF.

The V call is TRBV30, the J call TRBJ1-2; 8 positions match TRBD1. V shed 2 bases and J 12 bases; nucleotides not matched to a gene: 8. The CDR3 loop spans 12 amino acids. Germline CDR1 is GTSNPN and CDR2 is SVGIG (reference sequence). CDR3 in DNA: TGTGCCTGGAGTAATCCGGACAGGGCCCACACCTTC. Amino acid sequence: CAWSNPDRAHTF.

The J gene is TRBJ1-1, the V gene TRBV25-1, with a tentative D call TRBD1 (6 bases). Germline CDR1 is MGHDK and CDR2 is SYGVNS. The CDR3 totals 13 residues. V was pared by 7 bases and J by 5 bases, with 14 bases between. DNA for the CDR3: TGTGCCAGCACCCCGGACAGTCGAACTGAAGCTTTCTTT. Its protein product is CASTPDSRTEAFF.

The chain combines TRBV7-2 with TRBJ2-5; TRBD2 might be the D (5 bases). V was clipped by 3 bases and J by 2 bases, with 13 bases between them. The CDR3 contains 15 residues. Germline V lookup: CDR1 SGHTA, CDR2 FQGNSA. In nucleotides, the CDR3 is TGTGCCAGCAGCTTGGCAGTCGGGGTTCAAGAGACCCAGTACTTC. It is translated as CASSLAVGVQETQYF. The full variable domain, rest sourced from reference TRBV7-2 and TRBJ2-5, is GAGVSQSPSNKVTEKGKDVELRCDPISGHTALYWYRQSLGQGLEFLIYFQGNSAPDKSGLPSDRFSAERTGGSVSTLTIQRTQQEDSAVYLCASSLAVGVQETQYFGPGTRLLVL.

This chain links TRBV27 with TRBJ2-5, with D perhaps matching TRBD1 or TRBD2 (7 bases each). CDR1 MNHEY and CDR2 SMNVEV come from the germline V gene (reference sequence). Trimming took off 5 bases at V and 2 bases at J, with 18 bases between the two ends. CDR3 length: 16 residues. In nucleotides, the CDR3 is TGTGCCAGCAGTCCGTCCCGCAGGGGGGGACAAGAGACCCAGTACTTC. This gives the protein CASSPSRRGGQETQYF.

V usage is TRBV20-1 and J usage is TRBJ2-2, with 7 nucleotides matching TRBD2. Germline V gives CDR1 DFQATT, CDR2 SNEGSKA (reference sequence). This CDR3 spans 16 amino acids. The junction had 9 bases not matched to a gene; V was cut back by 1 base and J by 4 bases. CDR3 residues: CSARGEGGPVTGELFF. CDR3 sequence (DNA): TGCAGTGCTAGAGGGGAGGGAGGGCCGGTCACCGGGGAGCTGTTTTTT.

The chain employs TRBV9 and TRBJ2-7; TRBD1 agrees at 8 bases. Germline-derived CDR1 and CDR2 are SGDLS and YYNGEE. The CDR3 loop spans 14 amino acids. V trimming: 5 bases; J trimming: 4 bases; junction bases outside the gene matches: 8. The CDR3 region is CASSRQGLAYEQYF. The DNA for the CDR3 is TGTGCCAGCAGTAGACAGGGGTTGGCGTACGAGCAGTACTTC.

The V and J genes are TRBV5-1 and TRBJ2-1; 12 bases line up with TRBD2. Trimming cost V 3 bases and J 6 bases; bases outside gene matches: 7. Germline V lookup: CDR1 SGHRS, CDR2 YFSETQ. CDR3 length: 16 amino acids. The CDR3 loop reads CASSSRTSGASNEQFF. CDR3 DNA sequence: TGCGCCAGCAGCTCTAGGACTAGCGGGGCAAGCAATGAGCAGTTCTTC. Full variable domain (remainder filled in from reference TRBV5-1 and TRBJ2-1): KAGVTQTPRYLIKTRGQQVTLSCSPISGHRSVSWYQQTPGQGLQFLFEYFSETQRNKGNFPGRFSGRQFSNSRSEMNVSTLELGDSALYLCASSSRTSGASNEQFFGPGTRLTVL.

This chain joins TRBV29-1 and TRBJ2-7, with D perhaps being TRBD1 or TRBD2 (5 bases each). Germline values: CDR1 SQVTM, CDR2 ANQGSEA. This CDR3 region has 13 residues. V gave up 6 bases and J gave up 7 bases, with 19 bases separating them. CDR3 loop: CSVAGAWRGEQYF. Here the CDR3 DNA reads TGCAGCGTAGCCGGGGCCTGGCGTGGGGAGCAGTACTTC.